Below, 27 T cell receptor beta chains from the same sample are listed, as sequenced in a study of Graves' ophthalmopathy and Graves' hyperthyroidism. RNA transcripts were the template, and TCR beta CDR3 regions were amplified from them. Following a first-round RT-PCR that used HTBI primers, a second-round multiplex PCR was carried out. MiXCR was run by TCRdb on the multiplex PCR reads, yielding one entry per CDR3 protein. The repertoire holds about 1.2 million distinct CDR3 sequences, with roughly 35% as singletons. Source material: peripheral blood or thyroid tissue (not recorded which). The receptor set was obtained from an adult man with Graves' hyperthyroidism.

This sequence joins TRBV5-4 and TRBJ2-2; possibly TRBD2 for D (5 bases). The V and J ends lost 3 bases and 0 bases respectively, with 12 bases between them. Germline V gene data show CDR1 as SGHNT and CDR2 as YYREEE (reference sequence). The CDR3 runs 16 residues. CDR3 region: CASSSYTRTNTGELFF. CDR3 coding DNA: TGTGCCAGCAGCTCATACACTAGGACGAACACCGGGGAGCTGTTTTTT.

The chain uses TRBV30 and TRBJ1-3; the D is unclear. Trimming removed 2 bases from V and 8 bases from J, with 4 bases in between. The germline V gene encodes CDR1 GTSNPN and CDR2 SVGIG (reference sequence). This CDR3 region has 10 residues. The CDR3 spells CAWSTDTIYF. The CDR3 bases are TGTGCCTGGAGTACGGACACCATATATTTT.

There are many counts of this clonotype. The J gene is TRBJ1-2, the V gene TRBV20-1, with D possibly matching TRBD1 (6 bases). The CDR3 has 14 residues. CDR1 DFQATT and CDR2 SNEGSKA come from the germline V gene (reference sequence). The V end lost 0 bases, the J end lost 8 bases, and 16 bases lay between the germline ends. The CDR3 DNA sequence: TGCAGTGCTAGAGATTCGGCCAGGGGTGGAGGCTACACCTTC. It codes for CSARDSARGGGYTF.

This clonotype was seen many times. The chain recombines TRBV7-2 with TRBJ2-2; D may be TRBD2 (5 bases). Germline V gene lookup returns CDR1 SGHTA and CDR2 FQGNSA. The CDR3 sequence is 18 residues long. V lost 5 bases and J 0 bases, leaving 19 bases between the germline ends. The CDR3 sequence is CASSPYGLRGSNTGELFF. Written as DNA, the CDR3 is TGTGCCAGCAGCCCCTACGGACTCCGCGGGTCGAACACCGGGGAGCTGTTTTTT.

The rearrangement links TRBV7-9 to TRBJ2-5; TRBD1 might be the D (5 bases). Germline V gene sequence: CDR1 SEHNR, CDR2 FQNEAQ (reference sequence). V was pared by 1 base and J by 3 bases, with 15 bases between. CDR3 length: 16 residues. CDR3: CASSLVWNQGKETQYF. The CDR3 region has the DNA TGTGCCAGCAGCTTAGTCTGGAATCAGGGAAAAGAGACCCAGTACTTC.

In this sample, this clonotype turned up a few times. The chain employs TRBV6-2 or TRBV6-3 and TRBJ2-7, with 7 nucleotides matching TRBD1. CDR3 length: 14 residues. In germline, CDR1 is MNHEY, CDR2 SVGEGT. The trim removed 7 bases at V and 5 bases at J, leaving 11 bases unmatched. The CDR3 DNA reads as TGTGCCAGCATACTACAGGGGAGCATTAACGAGCAGTACTTC. Amino acids: CASILQGSINEQYF.

Comment on this clonotype: One junction end disagrees with the germline gene, perhaps due to a read error. The chain has TRBV6-5 and TRBJ1-1; 8 bases are shared with TRBD1. This CDR3 is 14 amino acids long. Looked up from germline, CDR1 is MNHEY and CDR2 is SVGAGI. The CDR3 here is CACSFRGQAPEAFF. The CDR3 DNA reads TGTGCCTGCAGTTTCCGGGGACAGGCTCCTGAAGCTTTCTTT.

The chain uses TRBV10-1 and TRBJ1-2; TRBD1 matches at 7 bases. In germline, CDR1 is WNHNN, CDR2 SYGVQD (reference sequence). V lost 4 bases, J lost 2 bases, and 13 bases stayed unmatched. This CDR3 comprises 17 residues. The CDR3 region has the DNA TGCGCCAGCAGTGCGAGGAGGGACAGTCTTTTAAACTATGGCTACACCTTC. It encodes CASSARRDSLLNYGYTF.

This clonotype was counted ten times or more. The V gene is TRBV12-3 or TRBV12-4, the J gene TRBJ2-7; 12 bases align to TRBD1. V dropped 6 bases and J dropped 8; count of bases not matched to a gene: 5. The CDR3 length is 13 residues. The CDR3 coding sequence is TGTGCCAGCAGCCGGGACAGGGGGCGTCAGCAGTACTTC. This encodes CASSRDRGRQQYF.

J is TRBJ2-5 and V is TRBV10-2; 8 nucleotides line up with TRBD1. Trimming at V came to 4 bases and at J to 4 bases, leaving 8 bases not matched to a gene. The germline CDR1 and CDR2 sequences are WSHSY and SAAADI. This CDR3 has 15 amino acids. CDR3 loop: CASSARGTGRETQYF. The CDR3 DNA follows: TGCGCCAGCAGTGCTCGGGGGACAGGTCGAGAGACCCAGTACTTC.

The chain couples TRBV20-1 to TRBJ2-5, with D possibly TRBD1 on 6 matching bases. Trimming stripped 8 bases from V and 3 bases from J, with 10 bases between. CDR1 and CDR2 from the germline V gene are DFQATT and SNEGSKA (reference sequence). This CDR3 is 11 amino acids long. Written as DNA, the CDR3 is TGCAGTTGCAGGGGAAAAGAGACCCAGTACTTC. Its translation: CSCRGKETQYF.

This clonotype was detected a few times. This chain uses TRBV5-4 with TRBJ2-7, with D unclear. Germline V gene sequence: CDR1 SGHNT, CDR2 YYREEE (reference sequence). The CDR3 runs 14 residues. V lost 3 bases to trimming and J lost 3 bases, with 13 bases between them. CDR3: CASSSGRKGYEQYF. The CDR3 coding sequence is TGTGCCAGCAGCTCGGGCAGGAAGGGCTACGAGCAGTACTTC.

V gene TRBV28 combines with J gene TRBJ1-5, with TRBD1 as a possible D gene (6 bases). V lost 5 bases, J lost 5 bases, and 13 bases lay in between. CDR1 is MDHEN and CDR2 is SYDVKM in the germline V gene. The CDR3 spans 14 residues. CDR3 in amino acids: CASSHPSGDQPQHF. CDR3 in DNA: TGTGCCAGCAGTCACCCCTCAGGGGATCAGCCCCAGCATTTT.

This clonotype has ten or more counts. This chain uses TRBV29-1 with TRBJ2-5, with 10 bases fitting TRBD2. Trimming took 7 bases from V and 2 from J; bases not matched to a gene: 16. This CDR3 has 17 amino acids. From germline, CDR1 is SQVTM and CDR2 ANQGSEA. The CDR3 loop is CSAHGLLTSGKQETQYF. In nucleotides, the CDR3 is TGCAGCGCTCATGGGCTATTAACTAGCGGGAAACAAGAGACCCAGTACTTC.

This clonotype was detected only once. A single base separates this from a much larger clone, so it may be a read error. This CDR3 reads CASSFPYRGREETQYF. CDR3 coding DNA: TGTGCCAGCAGCTTCCCATACAGGGGGCGAGAAGAGACCCAGTACTTC. The chain uses TRBV7-9 and TRBJ2-5; the match to TRBD1 covers 9 bases. With 3 bases clipped from V and 3 bases from J, the junction kept 8 bases outside the gene matches. The CDR3 covers 16 residues. Germline CDR1 is SEHNR and CDR2 is FQNEAQ (reference sequence).

Regarding this clonotype: This CDR3 is missing its conserved last phenylalanine or tryptophan, likely due to a read error. Because the CDR3's place on the DNA is in doubt, the DNA is left out and the CDR3 is given as listed by TCRdb. J is TRBJ1-2 and V is TRBV25-1; the listed D gene, TRBD1, was not tested against the DNA. The CDR3 region is 8 residues in length, termini included. Germline V gives CDR1 MGHDK, CDR2 SYGVNS. This chain's CDR3 is CASSGPGQ.

This clonotype has at least ten counts. The chain employs TRBV15 and TRBJ1-1; D may be TRBD1 (5 bases). The germline V and J ends were trimmed by 1 base and 4 bases, with 13 bases remaining between them. The CDR3 totals 15 residues. CDR1 and CDR2 (germline): LNHNV, YYDKDF (reference sequence). For the CDR3, the DNA is TGTGCCACCAGCAGAGGACAGATGGGGGTCACTGAAGCTTTCTTT. Its translation: CATSRGQMGVTEAFF.

V gene TRBV29-1 combines with J gene TRBJ1-1, with D unclear. The length of the CDR3 is 13 residues. Germline V gene data show CDR1 as SQVTM and CDR2 as ANQGSEA. The V gene lost 6 bases and the J gene lost 3 bases, with 14 bases spanning the gap. As DNA, the CDR3 is TGCAGCGTGGGCGGGGTTACTCACACTGAAGCTTTCTTT. This sequence encodes CSVGGVTHTEAFF. The full variable domain, in which reference TRBV29-1 and TRBJ1-1 provide the parts outside the CDR3, is SAVISQKPSRDICQRGTSLTIQCQVDSQVTMMFWYRQQPGQSLTLIATANQGSEATYESGFVIDKFPISRPNLTFSTLTVSNMSPEDSSIYLCSVGGVTHTEAFFGQGTRLTVV.

This clonotype has a count of ten or more. The rearrangement joins TRBV7-9 to TRBJ2-5, with 9 bases aligning to TRBD2. The CDR3 has 15 amino acids. In germline, CDR1 is SEHNR, CDR2 FQNEAQ (reference sequence). J lost 2 bases, V lost 5 bases, and 6 bases had no gene match. In DNA form, the CDR3 reads TGTGCCAGCAGCCCCCGACTAGCGGAACAAGAGACCCAGTACTTC. This encodes CASSPRLAEQETQYF.

V and J are TRBV5-8 and TRBJ2-7; D might be TRBD2 (5 bases). The CDR3 extends over 13 amino acids. V was cut by 2 bases and J by 3 bases, with 9 bases left in between. Germline CDR1 SGHTS, CDR2 YDEGEE. The CDR3 region is CASSLPGNYEQYF. The CDR3, as DNA: TGTGCCAGCAGCTTACCGGGAAACTACGAGCAGTACTTC.

The table lists this clonotype with a few counts. The chain links TRBV19 to TRBJ1-1; D is ambiguous. CDR1 and CDR2 from the germline V gene are LNHDA and SQIVND (reference sequence). V was clipped by 3 bases and J by 11 bases, with 10 bases between them. The CDR3 is made up of 11 amino acids. The CDR3 DNA reads TGTGCCAGTAGTATGTCGTATTGGGCTTTCTTT. It is translated as CASSMSYWAFF.

This clonotype appeared many times. J is TRBJ1-6 and V is TRBV14; no firm D call. The CDR3 totals 15 residues. With 0 bases removed from V and 10 bases from J, the gap between germline ends came to 13 bases. Germline V CDR1 and CDR2: SGHDN, FVKESK. CDR3 residues: CASSQDDYMGSPLHF. The CDR3 DNA follows: TGTGCCAGCAGCCAAGATGACTACATGGGGTCACCCCTCCACTTT.

This clonotype was recorded many times. This chain links TRBV10-3 with TRBJ1-1, with D unclear. The length of the CDR3 is 14 residues. The V end was cut by 4 bases, the J end by 1 base, with 10 bases between. CDR1 and CDR2 (germline): ENHRY, SYGVKD. The CDR3 sequence is CAISVKGTNTEAFF. The CDR3 coding sequence is TGTGCCATCAGTGTAAAGGGAACGAACACTGAAGCTTTCTTT.

A few counts support this clonotype. A read error is possible here, since a much larger clone lies one base away. V usage is TRBV6-5 and J usage is TRBJ2-5, with D maybe TRBD2 (5 bases). The CDR3 runs to 14 residues. The germline V gene encodes CDR1 MNHEY and CDR2 SVGAGI. CDR3 nucleotides: TGTGCCATCAGTTATGGCACTAGTAGGCAGACCCAGTACTTC. Translation gives CAISYGTSRQTQYF.

This clonotype showed up just a few times. The rearrangement uses TRBV6-1 and TRBJ2-5; TRBD2 aligns across 7 bases. Germline CDR1 reads MNHNS; CDR2 reads SASEGT. J lost 3 bases, V lost 0 bases, and 10 bases had no gene match. The CDR3 runs 17 residues. This chain's CDR3 is CASSEALRAGVEETQYF. CDR3 sequence (DNA): TGTGCCAGCAGTGAAGCGCTTCGGGCGGGAGTGGAAGAGACCCAGTACTTC.

The chain is built from TRBV7-8 and TRBJ1-6; TRBD1 agrees at 7 bases. The V gene end was trimmed by 7 bases and the J gene end by 7 bases; junction bases not matched to a gene: 7. CDR3 length: 14 residues. CDR1 SGHVS and CDR2 FQNEAQ come from the germline V gene. The CDR3 DNA reads TGTGCCAGCACCATGGGACAGATAAATTCACCCCTCCACTTT. Protein product: CASTMGQINSPLHF.

This clonotype occurred many times. The chain recombines TRBV7-2 with TRBJ1-1, with 7 nucleotides matching TRBD1. CDR1 and CDR2 from the germline V gene are SGHTA and FQGNSA. CDR3 length: 15 residues. V trimming: 5 bases; J trimming: 3 bases; junction bases outside the gene matches: 9. The CDR3 protein is CASSPRQGGDTEAFF. The CDR3 DNA reads TGTGCCAGCAGCCCGCGACAGGGAGGGGACACTGAAGCTTTCTTT.